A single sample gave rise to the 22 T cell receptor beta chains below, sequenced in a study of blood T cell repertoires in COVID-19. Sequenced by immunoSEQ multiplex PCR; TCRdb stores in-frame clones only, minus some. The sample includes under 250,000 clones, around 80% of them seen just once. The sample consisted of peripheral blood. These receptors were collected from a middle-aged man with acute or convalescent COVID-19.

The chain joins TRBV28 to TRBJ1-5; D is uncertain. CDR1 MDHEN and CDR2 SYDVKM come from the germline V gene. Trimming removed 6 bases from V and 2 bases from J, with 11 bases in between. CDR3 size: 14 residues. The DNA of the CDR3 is TGTGCCAGCAGCCCTACGGCGGGCAATCAGCCCCAGCATTTT. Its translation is CASSPTAGNQPQHF.

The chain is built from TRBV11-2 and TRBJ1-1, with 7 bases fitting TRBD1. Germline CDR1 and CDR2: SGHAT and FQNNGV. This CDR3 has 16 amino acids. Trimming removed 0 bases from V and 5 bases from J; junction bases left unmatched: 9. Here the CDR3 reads CASSLDRVSRGTEAFF. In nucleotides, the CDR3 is TGTGCCAGCAGCTTAGATCGAGTATCCAGGGGGACTGAAGCTTTCTTT.

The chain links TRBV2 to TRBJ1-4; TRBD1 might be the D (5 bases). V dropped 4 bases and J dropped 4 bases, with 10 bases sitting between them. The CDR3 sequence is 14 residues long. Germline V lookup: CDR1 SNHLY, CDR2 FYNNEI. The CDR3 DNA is TGTGCCAGCAGTGGGGGAGGGGTTAATGAAAAACTGTTTTTT. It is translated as CASSGGGVNEKLFF.

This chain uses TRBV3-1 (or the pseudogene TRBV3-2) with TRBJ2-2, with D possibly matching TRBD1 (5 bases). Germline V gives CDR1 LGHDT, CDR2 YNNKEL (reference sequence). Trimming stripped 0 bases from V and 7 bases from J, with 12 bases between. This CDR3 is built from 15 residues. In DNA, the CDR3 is TGTGCCAGCAGCCAAGACCTCAGGGTTAACGGGGAGCTGTTTTTT. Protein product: CASSQDLRVNGELFF.

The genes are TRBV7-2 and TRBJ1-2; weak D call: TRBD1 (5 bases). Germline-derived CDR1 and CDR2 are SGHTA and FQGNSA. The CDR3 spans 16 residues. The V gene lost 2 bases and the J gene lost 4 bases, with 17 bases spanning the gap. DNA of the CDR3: TGTGCCAGCAGCTTATGGGGAGGGGACCAAATCTATGGCTACACCTTC. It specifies CASSLWGGDQIYGYTF.

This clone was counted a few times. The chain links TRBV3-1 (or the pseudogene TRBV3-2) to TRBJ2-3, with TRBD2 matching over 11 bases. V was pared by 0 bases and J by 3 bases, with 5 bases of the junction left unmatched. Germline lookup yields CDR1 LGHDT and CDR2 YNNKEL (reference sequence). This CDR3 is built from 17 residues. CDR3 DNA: TGTGCCAGCAGCCAAGACCTAGCGGGAGGACCAACAGATACGCAGTATTTT. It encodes CASSQDLAGGPTDTQYF.

The CDR3 loop reads CASSLDSTGANVLTF. In nucleotides, the CDR3 is TGTGCCAGCAGCCTCGACAGCACTGGGGCCAACGTCCTGACTTTC. The gene calls are TRBV3-1 (or the pseudogene TRBV3-2) and TRBJ2-6; tentatively, D is TRBD1 (5 bases). Germline V CDR1 and CDR2: LGHDT, YNNKEL (reference sequence). Trimming took 4 bases from V and 2 from J, leaving 9 bases between them. The CDR3 is made up of 15 amino acids.

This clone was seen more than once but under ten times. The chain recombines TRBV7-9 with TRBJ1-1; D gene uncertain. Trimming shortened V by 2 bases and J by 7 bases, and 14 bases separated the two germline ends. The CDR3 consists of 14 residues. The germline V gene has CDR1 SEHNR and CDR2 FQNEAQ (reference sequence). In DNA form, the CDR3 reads TGTGCCAGCAGCTTAAACGGTCGGTTATTTGAAGCTTTCTTT. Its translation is CASSLNGRLFEAFF. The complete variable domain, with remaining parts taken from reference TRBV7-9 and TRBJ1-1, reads DTGVSQNPRHKITKRGQNVTFRCDPISEHNRLYWYRQTLGQGPEFLTYFQNEAQLEKSRLLSDRFSAERPKGSFSTLEIQRTEQGDSAMYLCASSLNGRLFEAFFGQGTRLTVV.

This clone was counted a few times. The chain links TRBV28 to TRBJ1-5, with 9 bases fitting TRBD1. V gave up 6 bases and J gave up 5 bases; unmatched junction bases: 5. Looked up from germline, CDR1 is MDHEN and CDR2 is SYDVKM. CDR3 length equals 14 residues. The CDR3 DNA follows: TGTGCCAGCAGGTGGACAGGGGAATATCAGCCCCAGCATTTT. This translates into CASRWTGEYQPQHF.

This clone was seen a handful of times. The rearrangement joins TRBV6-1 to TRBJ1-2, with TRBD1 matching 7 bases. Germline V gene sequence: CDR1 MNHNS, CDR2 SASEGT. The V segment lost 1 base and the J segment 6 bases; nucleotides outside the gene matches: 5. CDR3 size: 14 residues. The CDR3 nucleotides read TGTGCCAGCAGTGAAGGGGCAGGGGGGAATGGCTACACCTTC. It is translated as CASSEGAGGNGYTF.

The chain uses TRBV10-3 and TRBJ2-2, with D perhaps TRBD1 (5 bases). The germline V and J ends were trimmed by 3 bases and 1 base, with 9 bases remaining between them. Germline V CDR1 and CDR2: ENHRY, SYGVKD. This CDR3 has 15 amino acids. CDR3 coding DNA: TGTGCCATCAGTGAAGGCAGGGTGAACACCGGGGAGCTGTTTTTT. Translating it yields CAISEGRVNTGELFF.

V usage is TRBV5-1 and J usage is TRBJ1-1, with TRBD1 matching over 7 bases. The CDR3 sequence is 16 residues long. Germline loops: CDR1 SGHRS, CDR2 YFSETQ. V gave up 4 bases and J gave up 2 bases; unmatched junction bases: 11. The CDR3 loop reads CASSPRDSSSNTEAFF. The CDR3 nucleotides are TGCGCCAGCAGCCCCCGGGACAGTAGTTCTAACACTGAAGCTTTCTTT.

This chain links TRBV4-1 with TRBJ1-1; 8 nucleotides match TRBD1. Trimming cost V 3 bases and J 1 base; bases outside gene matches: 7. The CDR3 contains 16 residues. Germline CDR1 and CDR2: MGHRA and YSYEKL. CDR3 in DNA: TGCGCCAGCAGCCAGGGATCCGGGACAGGGAACACTGAAGCTTTCTTT. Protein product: CASSQGSGTGNTEAFF.

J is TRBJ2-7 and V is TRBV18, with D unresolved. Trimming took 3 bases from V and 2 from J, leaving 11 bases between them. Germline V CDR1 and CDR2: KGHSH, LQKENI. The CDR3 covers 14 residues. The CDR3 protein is CASSPDTVTYEQYF. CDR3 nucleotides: TGTGCCAGCTCACCCGACACGGTTACCTACGAGCAGTACTTC.

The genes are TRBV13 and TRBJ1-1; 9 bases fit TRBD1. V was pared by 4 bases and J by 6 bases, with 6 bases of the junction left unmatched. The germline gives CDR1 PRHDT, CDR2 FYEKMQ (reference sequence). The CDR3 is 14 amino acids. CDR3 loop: CASSYRGRIAEAFF. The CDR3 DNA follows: TGTGCCAGCAGCTACAGGGGGCGGATCGCTGAAGCTTTCTTT.

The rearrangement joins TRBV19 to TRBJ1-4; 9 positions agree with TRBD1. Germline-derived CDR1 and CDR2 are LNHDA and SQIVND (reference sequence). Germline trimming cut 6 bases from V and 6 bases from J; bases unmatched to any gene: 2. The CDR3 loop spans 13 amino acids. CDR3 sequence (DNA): TGTGCCAGTAGACGGACAGGGGATGAAAAACTGTTTTTT. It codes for CASRRTGDEKLFF. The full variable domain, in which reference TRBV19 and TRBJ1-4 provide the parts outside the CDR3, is DGGITQSPKYLFRKEGQNVTLSCEQNLNHDAMYWYRQDPGQGLRLIYYSQIVNDFQKGDIAEGYSVSREKKESFPLTVTSAQKNPTAFYLCASRRTGDEKLFFGSGTQLSVL.

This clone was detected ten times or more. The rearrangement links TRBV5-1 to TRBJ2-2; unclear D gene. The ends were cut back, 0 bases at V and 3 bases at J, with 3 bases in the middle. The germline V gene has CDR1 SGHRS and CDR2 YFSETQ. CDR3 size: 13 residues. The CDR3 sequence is CASSLGDTGELFF. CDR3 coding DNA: TGCGCCAGCAGCTTGGGAGACACCGGGGAGCTGTTTTTT.

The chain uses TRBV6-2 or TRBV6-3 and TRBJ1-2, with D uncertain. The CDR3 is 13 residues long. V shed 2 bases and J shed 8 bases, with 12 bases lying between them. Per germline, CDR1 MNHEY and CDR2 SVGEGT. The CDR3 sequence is CASSYVSLEGYTF. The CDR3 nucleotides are TGTGCCAGCAGTTACGTGTCCTTGGAGGGCTACACCTTC.

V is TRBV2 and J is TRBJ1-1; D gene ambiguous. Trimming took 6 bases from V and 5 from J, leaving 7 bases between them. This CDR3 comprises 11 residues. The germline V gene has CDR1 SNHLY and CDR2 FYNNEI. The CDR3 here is CASREFTEAFF. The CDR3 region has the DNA TGTGCCAGCAGAGAGTTTACTGAAGCTTTCTTT.

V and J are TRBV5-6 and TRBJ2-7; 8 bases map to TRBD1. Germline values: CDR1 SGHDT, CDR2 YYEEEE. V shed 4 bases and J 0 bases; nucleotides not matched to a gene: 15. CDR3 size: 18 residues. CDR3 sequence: CASSGIILTGESSYEQYF. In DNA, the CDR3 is TGTGCCAGCAGCGGGATTATCTTGACAGGGGAAAGCTCCTACGAGCAGTACTTC.

The CDR3 region is CASRDSGANVLTF. CDR3 coding DNA: TGTGCCAGTAGAGACTCTGGGGCCAACGTCCTGACTTTC. The chain has TRBV7-2 and TRBJ2-6; D is unresolved. The CDR3 runs to 13 residues. Trimming shortened V by 9 bases and J by 0 bases, and 6 bases separated the two germline ends. Germline assignment: CDR1 SGHTA and CDR2 FQGNSA. The full variable domain, with the rest looked up from reference TRBV7-2 and TRBJ2-6, is GAGVSQSPSNKVTEKGKDVELRCDPISGHTALYWYRQSLGQGLEFLIYFQGNSAPDKSGLPSDRFSAERTGGSVSTLTIQRTQQEDSAVYLCASRDSGANVLTFGAGSRLTVL.

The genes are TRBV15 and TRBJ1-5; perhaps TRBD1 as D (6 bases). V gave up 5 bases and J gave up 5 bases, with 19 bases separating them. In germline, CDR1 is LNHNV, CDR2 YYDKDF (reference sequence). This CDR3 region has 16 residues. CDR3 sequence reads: CATSRRGGRGDQPQHF. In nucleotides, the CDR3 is TGTGCCACCAGCCGACGAGGAGGCAGGGGAGATCAGCCCCAGCATTTT.